The next 14 T cell receptor beta chains were all read from a single sample in a study of low-dose radiotherapy and immunotherapy resistance in tumors (dated by TCRdb to 2022 to 2024). The run used an Illumina HiSeq 2500. First-strand cDNA was synthesized using Superscript III and a set of TRAV- and TRBV-specific primers, so that both TCRalpha and TCRbeta chains were covered. TCRs were amplified for about 18 PCR cycles with Phusion, using a constant-region primer paired with the adapter attached to the V primers. TCRdb reprocessing: public reads trimmed at Q25 with fastp, clones called with MiXCR, in-frame beta chains kept. Each record represents a unique CDR3 protein, reported with the most common genes and DNA among its rows. For this sample there are tens of thousands of distinct CDR3 sequences; about a sixth appear just once. The ten largest clones add up to less than 3.5% of the sample. Read against the paper, the sample's time point label means: before trial treatment.

The sample in question was PBMCs, obtained before treatment. The source of these receptors is a male donor with prostate cancer.

This clonotype was counted at least ten times. The chain couples TRBV4-2 to TRBJ1-6; D is perhaps TRBD1 (5 bases). CDR1 is LGHNA and CDR2 is YNFKEQ in the germline V gene. Trimming cost V 0 bases and J 7 bases, with 13 bases left between them. CDR3 size: 16 residues. The CDR3, as DNA: TGTGCCAGCAGCCAAGAGATTGGCAGGGCGAATTCACCCCTCCACTTT. Amino acid sequence: CASSQEIGRANSPLHF.

This clonotype has at least ten counts. The genes are TRBV15 and TRBJ2-7; D might be TRBD2 (5 bases). This CDR3 is 14 amino acids long. Germline V gene data show CDR1 as LNHNV and CDR2 as YYDKDF (reference sequence). The germline V and J ends were trimmed by 0 bases and 6 bases, with 12 bases remaining between them. The CDR3 coding sequence is TGTGCCACCAGCAGAGATATAGCGTCCAGCGAGCAGTACTTC. Translation: CATSRDIASSEQYF.

This clonotype was detected many times. This chain joins TRBV11-3 and TRBJ2-1; 8 positions match TRBD1. The CDR3 has 13 residues. With V trimmed by 5 bases and J by 9 bases, 6 bases remained unmatched. Germline assignment: CDR1 SGHNT and CDR2 YENEEA. For the CDR3, the DNA is TGTGCCAGCAGCCGGACAGGGATCGGTGAGCAGTTCTTC. Its protein product is CASSRTGIGEQFF.

This clonotype was seen ten or more times. The V call is TRBV6-4, the J call TRBJ2-3; D not resolved. CDR3 length equals 11 residues. Looked up from germline, CDR1 is MRHNA and CDR2 is SNTAGT. V was clipped by 2 bases and J by 9 bases, with 6 bases between them. The CDR3 loop reads CASSDRSTQYF. The DNA for the CDR3 is TGTGCCAGCAGTGACAGATCCACGCAGTATTTT.

This clonotype was seen repeatedly, ten times or more. This chain joins TRBV10-1 and TRBJ2-1; 7 nucleotides align to TRBD1. After removal of 6 bases from V and 8 bases from J, the junction contained 13 bases not matched to a gene. The CDR3 loop spans 15 amino acids. Germline loops: CDR1 WNHNN, CDR2 SYGVQD (reference sequence). The CDR3 spells CASSPRQGGADEQFF. For the CDR3, the DNA is TGCGCCAGCAGCCCTCGACAGGGTGGGGCCGATGAGCAGTTCTTC.

In its sample, this clonotype was seen many times. V usage is TRBV6-2 or TRBV6-3 and J usage is TRBJ2-3; either TRBD1 or TRBD2 may fit D (6 bases each). Germline V lookup: CDR1 MNHEY, CDR2 SVGEGT. The CDR3 contains 14 residues. V lost 7 bases and J lost 4, with 15 bases in between. In DNA, the CDR3 is TGTGCCAGCAATGTTCGGGGGCGTCCAGATACGCAGTATTTT. The encoded protein is CASNVRGRPDTQYF.

There are a few counts of this clonotype. The CDR3 bases are TGTGCCAGCAGTTTTGCGGATGAGCAGTTCTTC. It is translated as CASSFADEQFF. The chain is built from TRBV27 and TRBJ2-1; D remains ambiguous. The V gene's germline CDR1 is MNHEY and CDR2 SMNVEV (reference sequence). Trimming pared 3 bases from V and 8 bases from J, leaving 5 bases between. This CDR3 spans 11 amino acids.

This clonotype was seen repeatedly, ten times or more. The V gene is TRBV7-8, the J gene TRBJ1-1, with D unresolved. The germline gives CDR1 SGHVS, CDR2 FQNEAQ. This CDR3 contains 14 residues. Trimming removed 7 bases at V and 3 bases at J, with 15 bases between. The CDR3 DNA sequence: TGTGCCAGCACCAAGGACCCTGGGGACACTGAAGCTTTCTTT. It yields the protein CASTKDPGDTEAFF. Drawing the rest from reference TRBV7-8 and TRBJ1-1, the complete variable domain is GAGVSQSPRYKVAKRGQDVALRCDPISGHVSLFWYQQALGQGPEFLTYFQNEAQLDKSGLPSDRFFAERPEGSVSTLKIQRTQQEDSAVYLCASTKDPGDTEAFFGQGTRLTVV.

The table lists this clonotype with many counts. The genes are TRBV3-1 and TRBJ2-7, with D uncertain. Germline assignment: CDR1 LGHDT and CDR2 YNNKEL (reference sequence). The V and J ends lost 0 bases and 13 bases respectively, with 13 bases between them. CDR3 size: 12 residues. Written as DNA, the CDR3 is TGTGCCAGCAGCCAAGAACTGACGGCGCTTTACTTC. Translation: CASSQELTALYF.

The genes are TRBV12-3 or TRBV12-4 and TRBJ2-3; perhaps TRBD2 as D (6 bases). V lost 2 bases and J lost 1, with 10 bases in between. CDR3 length: 15 amino acids. The DNA of the CDR3 is TGTGCCAGCAGTTTAAGGAGGGGCCGCACAGATACGCAGTATTTT. This gives the protein CASSLRRGRTDTQYF.

This clonotype was detected ten times or more. The rearrangement links TRBV10-2 to TRBJ2-2; D possibly corresponds to TRBD2 (5 bases). V was clipped by 8 bases and J by 0 bases, with 13 bases between them. The CDR3 runs to 15 residues. Per the germline V gene, CDR1 is WSHSY and CDR2 is SAAADI. CDR3 sequence (DNA): TGCGCCAGCGCCCTCAGCGGCGCGAACACCGGGGAGCTGTTTTTT. It yields the protein CASALSGANTGELFF.

The V and J genes are TRBV6-1 and TRBJ1-5, with 10 nucleotides matching TRBD1. The CDR3 has 17 amino acids. Germline CDR1 and CDR2: MNHNS and SASEGT. The V gene end was trimmed by 5 bases and the J gene end by 0 bases; junction bases not matched to a gene: 7. The CDR3 DNA reads as TGTGCCAGCAGTTACTCCGGGACAGGGGATAGCAATCAGCCCCAGCATTTT. It yields the protein CASSYSGTGDSNQPQHF.

The V gene is TRBV20-1, the J gene TRBJ2-7, with D possibly being TRBD1 or TRBD2 (5 bases each). Deletions cut 5 bases from V and 2 bases from J, with 16 bases between. Germline values: CDR1 DFQATT, CDR2 SNEGSKA (reference sequence). This CDR3 spans 14 amino acids. CDR3 nucleotides: TGCAGTGCTTCCGGGGCGTCCCTAGCCTACGAGCAGTACTTC. The encoded protein is CSASGASLAYEQYF.

This clonotype was seen once. The chain has TRBV12-3 or TRBV12-4 and TRBJ1-1; possibly TRBD1 for D (6 bases). This CDR3 has 19 residues. Trimming took off 5 bases at V and 0 bases at J, with 25 bases between the two ends. As DNA, the CDR3 is TGTGCCAGCAGTCTTTTACCCGAGGACAGAGACCGTATGAACACTGAAGCTTTCTTT. This sequence encodes CASSLLPEDRDRMNTEAFF.